Following are 26 T cell receptor beta chains from one sample sequenced in a study of Graves' ophthalmopathy and Graves' hyperthyroidism. Investigators amplified TCR beta CDR3 regions from RNA transcripts. HTBI primers served in a first-round RT-PCR, which a second-round multiplex PCR followed. TCRdb re-analysed the multiplex PCR reads in MiXCR, keeping a single row per CDR3 protein. Among some 1.1 million distinct CDR3 sequences listed, roughly 35% were seen once. The sequenced sample was peripheral blood or thyroid tissue (not recorded which). The source of these receptors is an adult man with Graves' hyperthyroidism.

The chain has TRBV5-1 and TRBJ1-5, with D possibly being TRBD1 (5 bases). V was cut by 4 bases and J by 3 bases, with 26 bases left in between. Germline values: CDR1 SGHRS, CDR2 YFSETQ. The CDR3 totals 19 residues. Here the CDR3 DNA reads TGCGCCAGCAGCCAGAGTCATGGATGGACCGGGGGGGACAATCAGCCCCAGCATTTT. Its protein product is CASSQSHGWTGGDNQPQHF.

This clonotype came up a few times. The chain links TRBV2 to TRBJ2-7; TRBD1 is a possible D gene (7 bases). CDR3 size: 15 residues. Germline V gives CDR1 SNHLY, CDR2 FYNNEI. V was trimmed by 7 bases and J by 0 bases, leaving 16 bases between them. The CDR3 nucleotides read TGTGCCAGCACCCAAGGGGGGACAGCCTCCTACGAGCAGTACTTC. It is translated as CASTQGGTASYEQYF.

This clonotype was picked up a small number of times. The CDR3 loop reads CASSFEQGSYEQYF. CDR3 DNA: TGTGCCAGCAGCTTCGAACAGGGCTCCTACGAGCAGTACTTC. The rearrangement links TRBV5-8 to TRBJ2-7, with D perhaps TRBD1 (6 bases). The V and J ends lost 2 bases and 0 bases respectively, with 9 bases between them. CDR1 and CDR2 (germline): SGHTS, YDEGEE. This CDR3 has 14 amino acids.

This clonotype was seen a handful of times. The chain is built from TRBV10-3 and TRBJ2-7; 7 bases match TRBD2. The CDR3 spans 14 residues. J lost 6 bases, V lost 0 bases, and 5 bases had no gene match. Germline V gives CDR1 ENHRY, CDR2 SYGVKD. The CDR3 here is CAISESGGDLEQYF. The CDR3 nucleotides read TGTGCCATCAGTGAGTCGGGAGGGGACCTCGAGCAGTACTTC.

Ten or more counts support this clonotype. The chain uses TRBV7-3 and TRBJ2-7, with 8 bases lining up with TRBD1. CDR3 size: 15 residues. With 4 bases clipped from V and 3 bases from J, the junction kept 8 bases outside the gene matches. Germline V gene lookup returns CDR1 SGHTA and CDR2 FQGTGA. Here the CDR3 DNA reads TGTGCCAGCAGCTCCGGACAGGGTACTCTCTACGAGCAGTACTTC. Protein: CASSSGQGTLYEQYF. Full variable domain (outside the CDR3, taken from reference TRBV7-3 and TRBJ2-7): GAGVSQTPSNKVTEKGKYVELRCDPISGHTALYWYRQSLGQGPEFLIYFQGTGAADDSGLPNDRFFAVRPEGSVSTLKIQRTERGDSAVYLCASSSGQGTLYEQYFGPGTRLTVT.

This clonotype was seen only once. Just one base apart from a much larger clone, this may be a read error. The rearrangement links TRBV9 to TRBJ1-2, with D perhaps TRBD1 (6 bases). The CDR3 is 13 residues long. CDR1 is SGDLS, CDR2 YYNGEE, per germline. V lost 5 bases, J lost 4 bases, and 12 bases lay in between. The CDR3 here is CASRWRDTYGYTF. As DNA, the CDR3 is TGTGCCAGCAGATGGAGGGACACCTATGGCTACACCTTC.

The chain is built from TRBV10-3 and TRBJ2-6, with D unresolved. Per the germline V gene, CDR1 is ENHRY and CDR2 is SYGVKD. V lost 2 bases and J 0 bases, leaving 8 bases between the germline ends. There are 16 residues in the CDR3. The CDR3: CAISEEGYSGANVLTF. The CDR3, as DNA: TGTGCCATCAGTGAGGAAGGTTACTCTGGGGCCAACGTCCTGACTTTC.

This chain uses TRBV4-3 with TRBJ1-4; the match to TRBD1 covers 10 bases. This CDR3 contains 15 residues. Trimming removed 3 bases from V and 3 bases from J; junction bases left unmatched: 1. Germline V gene data show CDR1 as LGHNA and CDR2 as YSLEER. As DNA, the CDR3 is TGCGCCAGCAGCCACGGGACAGGGGCTAATGAAAAACTGTTTTTT. It codes for CASSHGTGANEKLFF.

The chain uses TRBV29-1 and TRBJ2-7, with 14 nucleotides matching TRBD2. Germline CDR1 reads SQVTM; CDR2 reads ANQGSEA. Trimming at V came to 6 bases and at J to 6 bases, leaving 4 bases not matched to a gene. The CDR3 has 13 amino acids. CDR3 bases: TGCAGCGTGACAGGACTAGCGGGAGGCGAGCAGTACTTC. Translation gives CSVTGLAGGEQYF.

In this sample, this clonotype turned up many times. J is TRBJ2-7 and V is TRBV2, with 8 bases that match TRBD2. Germline-derived CDR1 and CDR2 are SNHLY and FYNNEI. Unmatched junction bases numbered 14, after V lost 7 bases and J lost 9 bases. The CDR3 runs 14 residues. The CDR3 bases are TGTGCCAGCATTAGTAGCGGGACCTCTTTAGGGCAGTACTTC. Translated, it gives CASISSGTSLGQYF.

As regards this clonotype: A read error may produce the germline difference seen at one junction end. This rearrangement joins TRBV29-1 to TRBJ2-5; 7 bases map to TRBD1. The CDR3 extends over 10 amino acids. Germline V gene data show CDR1 as SQVTM and CDR2 as ANQGSEA. The CDR3 protein is CSVVGQVQDF. CDR3 sequence (DNA): TGCAGCGTTGTAGGACAGGTTCAGGATTTC.

This clonotype was detected a few times. The chain recombines TRBV27 with TRBJ1-1, with D possibly matching TRBD1 (6 bases). This CDR3 contains 16 residues. V shed 5 bases and J shed 0 bases, with 16 bases lying between them. CDR1 MNHEY and CDR2 SMNVEV come from the germline V gene (reference sequence). CDR3 amino acids: CASSTQGLALNTEAFF. The CDR3 DNA reads as TGTGCCAGCAGTACCCAGGGGTTAGCATTGAACACTGAAGCTTTCTTT.

This clonotype was seen more than once but under ten times. This chain joins TRBV30 and TRBJ1-2; D is uncertain. Germline-derived CDR1 and CDR2 are GTSNPN and SVGIG (reference sequence). Trimming took 0 bases from V and 0 from J, leaving 5 bases between them. This CDR3 comprises 13 residues. The CDR3 nucleotides read TGTGCCTGGAGTGTACAGACTAACTATGGCTACACCTTC. Translating gives CAWSVQTNYGYTF.

This chain uses TRBV12-3 or TRBV12-4 with TRBJ2-7, with 9 positions matching TRBD1. J gave up 3 bases and V 5 bases, and 5 bases lay outside the gene matches. The CDR3 sequence is 14 residues long. The CDR3 spells CASSRTGEFYEQYF. Written as DNA, the CDR3 is TGTGCCAGCAGTAGGACAGGGGAATTCTACGAGCAGTACTTC.

CDR3 bases: TGTGCCAGCAGGAGGACAGGGTGGTACGAGCAGTACTTC. It codes for CASRRTGWYEQYF. This chain uses TRBV27 with TRBJ2-7; 8 nucleotides align to TRBD1. Germline V gene data show CDR1 as MNHEY and CDR2 as SMNVEV (reference sequence). CDR3 length equals 13 residues. The V gene end was trimmed by 6 bases and the J gene end by 4 bases; junction bases not matched to a gene: 5.

As to this clonotype: A clone one base away is much larger, so this may be a read error. This chain uses TRBV11-2 with TRBJ2-5, with 8 positions matching TRBD1. CDR1 SGHAT and CDR2 FQNNGV come from the germline V gene. The CDR3 totals 15 residues. The trim removed 3 bases at V and 5 bases at J, leaving 8 bases unmatched. CDR3 sequence (DNA): TGTGCCAGCAGCTTGAATCAGGGGGCGCACGAGACCCAGTACTTC. Its translation: CASSLNQGAHETQYF.

V gene TRBV20-1 combines with J gene TRBJ1-6; D gene unclear. In germline, CDR1 is DFQATT, CDR2 SNEGSKA (reference sequence). The CDR3 length is 12 residues. The chain's CDR3 is CSAFEPDSPLHF. In DNA form, the CDR3 reads TGCAGCGCCTTTGAGCCCGATTCACCCCTCCACTTT.

This clonotype has a count of ten or more. The chain combines TRBV2 with TRBJ2-5; possible D gene TRBD1, 6 bases. V was clipped by 10 bases and J by 2 bases, with 14 bases between them. Germline V CDR1 and CDR2: SNHLY, FYNNEI. The CDR3 is made up of 13 amino acids. CDR3 sequence (DNA): TGTGCCATAACAAAAGGACAGCAAGAGACCCAGTACTTC. Protein: CAITKGQQETQYF.

The V and J genes are TRBV7-2 and TRBJ1-4; D unclear. This CDR3 is built from 13 residues. Germline CDR1 is SGHTA and CDR2 is FQGNSA. Trimming removed 4 bases from V and 5 bases from J, with 8 bases in between. The CDR3 sequence is CASSSSGNEKLFF. The DNA of the CDR3 is TGTGCCAGCAGCTCATCTGGGAATGAAAAACTGTTTTTT.

In its sample, this clonotype was seen a few times. The chain carries TRBV20-1 and TRBJ1-4, with D possibly matching TRBD1 (6 bases). V was pared by 6 bases and J by 8 bases, with 19 bases between. The length of the CDR3 is 14 residues. CDR1 DFQATT and CDR2 SNEGSKA come from the germline V gene (reference sequence). This CDR3 reads CSAPSSGTLEKLFF. In DNA, the CDR3 is TGCAGTGCCCCATCCTCCGGGACACTAGAAAAACTGTTTTTT.

This clonotype was counted many times. V is TRBV7-9 and J is TRBJ2-2; D not resolved. The CDR3 extends over 12 amino acids. Germline CDR1 and CDR2: SEHNR and FQNEAQ (reference sequence). Trimming stripped 1 base from V and 7 bases from J, with 4 bases between. DNA for the CDR3: TGTGCCAGCAGCTTAGACGTCGGGGAGCTGTTTTTT. This translates into CASSLDVGELFF.

The J gene is TRBJ2-2, the V gene TRBV11-2; D is undetermined. The germline V gene has CDR1 SGHAT and CDR2 FQNNGV. The CDR3 totals 15 residues. Trimming left V 4 bases short and J 4 bases short, with 13 bases between. CDR3 DNA: TGTGCCAGCAGCTCGGGCCCGGTTTTCACCGGGGAGCTGTTTTTT. It specifies CASSSGPVFTGELFF.

This clonotype was recorded at least ten times. V is TRBV20-1 and J is TRBJ1-5; D unclear. Trimming shortened V by 0 bases and J by 0 bases, and 12 bases separated the two germline ends. Germline values: CDR1 DFQATT, CDR2 SNEGSKA (reference sequence). The CDR3 is made up of 16 amino acids. The CDR3 nucleotides read TGCAGTGCTAGAGATTCGGGGAAATATAGCAATCAGCCCCAGCATTTT. Residues: CSARDSGKYSNQPQHF.

A word on this clonotype: Relative to the germline gene, one junction end is altered; a read error may explain this. The V call is TRBV11-1, the J call TRBJ2-5; maybe TRBD1 (6 bases). The CDR3 totals 17 residues. Per the germline V gene, CDR1 is SGHAT and CDR2 is FQDESV (reference sequence). The CDR3 sequence is CASSLGSKTQGREAQYF. CDR3 coding DNA: TGTGCCAGCAGCCTCGGCTCCAAAACACAGGGTAGAGAGGCCCAGTACTTC.

J is TRBJ1-4 and V is TRBV9, with D perhaps TRBD1 (6 bases). The V end was cut by 4 bases, the J end by 8 bases, with 21 bases between. Germline V lookup: CDR1 SGDLS, CDR2 YYNGEE. The CDR3 length is 16 residues. In DNA form, the CDR3 reads TGTGCCAGCAGCCAAGTTGGGGCCAGGGGTAGGGAAAAACTGTTTTTT. This encodes CASSQVGARGREKLFF.

A note on this clonotype: The junction departs from the called germline gene at one end, perhaps through a read error. V and J are TRBV5-1 and TRBJ2-2; D gene ambiguous. The length of the CDR3 is 16 residues. Germline V lookup: CDR1 SGHRS, CDR2 YFSETQ. CDR3 residues: CASSLGPPANTGELFF. DNA for the CDR3: TGTGCCAGCAGCTTAGGCCCCCCCGCGAACACCGGGGAGCTGTTTTTT.